Listed below are T cell receptor beta chains from one sample, sequenced in a study of blood T cell repertoires in COVID-19. Some clones are missing from TCRdb's copy, which holds only in-frame ones; the method was immunoSEQ multiplex PCR. In the table there are hundreds of thousands of clones, 88% of which are singletons. Sequencing used peripheral blood. The origin of the receptors is a woman between 45 and 60 years old with COVID-19, enrolled during active disease. Both conserved end residues are part of each CDR3. Fields, in order: clone size, V gene, D gene, J gene, CDR3 DNA, CDR3 protein. A D gene is named only where the DNA matches it firmly. Clone size is shown for a subset of rows, as once, few, many or a class of expanded clone.

NA,TRBV10-1,TRBD1,TRBJ2-7,TGCGCCAGCAGTCGGACAGGGCCCTACGAGCAGTACTTC,CASSRTGPYEQYF
NA,TRBV19,NA,TRBJ1-2,TGTGCCACCACCACAGGGATCAACTATGGCTACACCTTC,CATTTGINYGYTF
once,TRBV13,TRBD1,TRBJ2-7,TGTGCCAGCAGCTTTCGAGACAGGGGATACGAGCAGTACTTC,CASSFRDRGYEQYF
NA,TRBV5-1,NA,TRBJ1-4,TGCGCCAGCACCCTGAACCTGAGGGAAAAACTGTTTTTT,CASTLNLREKLFF
NA,TRBV11-3,TRBD1,TRBJ1-4,TGTGCCAGCAGCCCATCCAGACAGGGCGAGGCTAATGAAAAACTGTTTTTT,CASSPSRQGEANEKLFF
many,TRBV28,TRBD1,TRBJ2-7,TGTGCCAGCAGCCACTCCGGGACAGGGGGGGGTGAGCAGTACTTC,CASSHSGTGGGEQYF
once,TRBV10-2,TRBD2,TRBJ2-5,TGCGCCAGCAGTGAGTCATTCGGGGGGGGTAGAGAGACCCAGTACTTC,CASSESFGGGRETQYF
NA,TRBV5-1,NA,TRBJ1-1,TGCGCCAGCAGCTTGGACGCCGACACGATGAACACTGAAGCTTTCTTT,CASSLDADTMNTEAFF
NA,TRBV5-1,NA,TRBJ2-1,TGCGCCAGCAGCTTGGCATCGACAGCCAATGAGCAGTTCTTC,CASSLASTANEQFF
NA,TRBV19,NA,TRBJ1-5,TGTGCCAGTAGTATGGGGGGATCCCAGCCCCAGCATTTT,CASSMGGSQPQHF
NA,TRBV4-2,TRBD1,TRBJ1-5,TGTGCCAGCAGCCAAGGACAGGGGGGAGGTCAGCCCCAGCATTTT,CASSQGQGGGQPQHF
NA,TRBV4-1,NA,TRBJ1-2,TGCGCCAGCAGCCGCGCAGAAGGGGCTAACTATGGCTACACCTTC,CASSRAEGANYGYTF
NA,TRBV19,TRBD1,TRBJ1-1,TGTGCCAGTAGTATACAGACAGGGGGCCTGAACACTGAAGCTTTCTTT,CASSIQTGGLNTEAFF
NA,TRBV7-6,NA,TRBJ1-3,TGTGCCAGCAGCTTACGAGAGGGGGAACCTGGAAACACCATATATTTT,CASSLREGEPGNTIYF
NA,TRBV3-1/TRBV3-2,TRBD1,TRBJ1-1,TGTGCCAGCAGCCAAGCGGACAGGGGGCATACTGAAGCTTTCTTT,CASSQADRGHTEAFF
NA,TRBV4-1,TRBD2,TRBJ2-1,TGCGCCAGCAGCGAGGGACTAGCGGGGGGTAAGGACGGGCAGTTCTTC,CASSEGLAGGKDGQFF
NA,TRBV4-1,TRBD2,TRBJ2-1,TGCGCCAGCAGCCAACCTAGCGGGGGAGTCTCCTACAATGAGCAGTTCTTC,CASSQPSGGVSYNEQFF
few,TRBV20-1,NA,TRBJ1-4,TGCAGTGCTAGTAATCAAGAGGAACTGTTTTTT,CSASNQEELFF
NA,TRBV15,TRBD1,TRBJ2-2,TGTGCCACCAGCAGTGCCCTTCAGGGGGCGGGCGGGGAGCTGTTTTTT,CATSSALQGAGGELFF
NA,TRBV14,NA,TRBJ2-1,TGTGCCAGCAGCCAAGATCGGGGGATTGAGCAGTTCTTC,CASSQDRGIEQFF
NA,TRBV5-4,TRBD1,TRBJ1-1,TGTGCCAGCAGCTACGGCCGGGACAGTGGAGCTTTCTTT,CASSYGRDSGAFF
NA,TRBV6-2/TRBV6-3,NA,TRBJ1-3,TGTGCCACCAGTTATGAGGGAAACACCATATATTTT,CATSYEGNTIYF
NA,TRBV9,NA,TRBJ1-1,TGTGCCAGCAGCGTGGAGGGAGGTAGCACTGAAGCTTTCTTT,CASSVEGGSTEAFF
NA,TRBV24-1,NA,TRBJ1-6,TGTGCCACCAGTGATCTACCGGGAGTCAATTCACCCCTCCACTTT,CATSDLPGVNSPLHF
NA,TRBV28,NA,TRBJ1-3,TGTGCCAGCAGTTCAGGAATCTCTGGAAACACCATATATTTT,CASSSGISGNTIYF
once,TRBV12-5,TRBD1,TRBJ2-1,TGTGCTAGTGGTCCACCGGACAGGAGGCAGTTCTTC,CASGPPDRRQFF
NA,TRBV5-4,NA,TRBJ1-2,TGTGCCAGCAGCTCTGTGCCGGTGCTCGCTAACTATGGCTACACCTTC,CASSSVPVLANYGYTF
few,TRBV5-1,TRBD2,TRBJ2-2,TGCGCCAGCAGCTTGGATTCGGCGGGGGCGAACACCGGGGAGCTGTTTTTT,CASSLDSAGANTGELFF
NA,TRBV19,TRBD1,TRBJ1-3,TGTGCCAGCAGGGGGGAAAACACCATATATTTT,CASRGENTIYF
NA,TRBV13,TRBD2,TRBJ2-1,TGTGCCAGCAGCTCGACCGGGACTAGTGACTACAATGAGCAGTTCTTC,CASSSTGTSDYNEQFF
NA,TRBV30,NA,TRBJ1-5,TGTGCCTGGAGTATGGGGGGAAATCAGCCCCAGCATTTT,CAWSMGGNQPQHF
once,TRBV21-1,NA,TRBJ1-4,TGTGCCAGCAGCAAAAGCTTCAGGGTCAATGAAAAACTGTTTTTT,CASSKSFRVNEKLFF
NA,TRBV12-3/TRBV12-4,NA,TRBJ2-1,TGTGCCAGCAGTTTTGGGCAGGATGAGCAGTTCTTC,CASSFGQDEQFF
NA,TRBV11-3,NA,TRBJ2-1,TGTGCCAGCAGCCGAGGGACTCTCCCGTACAATGAGCAGTTCTTC,CASSRGTLPYNEQFF
NA,TRBV11-2,NA,TRBJ2-7,TGTGCCAGCAGCTTAGTCAGCGGAATCTACGAGCAGTACTTC,CASSLVSGIYEQYF
few,TRBV6-4,NA,TRBJ1-1,TGTGCCAGCAGTCGTACCCAGGACACTGAAGCTTTCTTT,CASSRTQDTEAFF
NA,TRBV6-5,TRBD1,TRBJ2-7,TGTGCCAGCAGTTACTCTTCCGGGACAGGGGGCTTGGAGCAGTACTTC,CASSYSSGTGGLEQYF
NA,TRBV6-5,NA,TRBJ2-7,TGTGCCAGCAGTTACTCGAAGCAGGGATCCTACGAGCAGTACTTC,CASSYSKQGSYEQYF
NA,TRBV6-5,TRBD1,TRBJ2-1,TGTGCCAGCAGGCCCCCCTCCCGGGACAGTGAGCAGTTCTTC,CASRPPSRDSEQFF
NA,TRBV28,NA,TRBJ2-1,TGTGCCAGCAGTTTACCAGGACAGAGCTCCTACAATGAGCAGTTCTTC,CASSLPGQSSYNEQFF
NA,TRBV14,TRBD1,TRBJ2-1,TGTGCCAGCAGCCACGCCGGACAGGGCCTTTACAATGAGCAGTTCTTC,CASSHAGQGLYNEQFF
NA,TRBV7-6,NA,TRBJ2-1,TGTGCCAGCAGCCTTCAAGGGGGAAGGGCTTACAATGAGCAGTTCTTC,CASSLQGGRAYNEQFF
NA,TRBV5-1,TRBD1,TRBJ1-2,TGCGCCAGCAGCACCCGACAGGGGGAGGACGGCTACACCTTC,CASSTRQGEDGYTF
NA,TRBV4-1,NA,TRBJ2-5,TGCGCCAGCAGCCAAGATCGAGCGAGAGGGGGTGGAGAGACTCAGTACTTC,CASSQDRARGGGETQYF
NA,TRBV27,NA,TRBJ1-4,TGTGCCAGCAGTTTATTTTCGGGATCCAATGAAAAACTGTTTTTT,CASSLFSGSNEKLFF
once,TRBV7-9,NA,TRBJ2-7,TGTGCCAGCAGCTTAGCCCAAGCCGAGCAGTACTTC,CASSLAQAEQYF
NA,TRBV5-1,NA,TRBJ1-5,TGCGCCAGCAGCTTTGGGGGGGATAGCAATCAGCCCCAGCATTTT,CASSFGGDSNQPQHF
NA,TRBV28,TRBD2,TRBJ2-3,TGTGCCACTCACGGGAGGGCCCGTAGCACAGATACGCAGTATTTT,CATHGRARSTDTQYF
NA,TRBV2,TRBD2,TRBJ2-2,TGTGCCAGCAGTGGGGGGGGCACCGGGGAGCTGTTTTTT,CASSGGGTGELFF
NA,TRBV5-1,NA,TRBJ1-1,TGCGCCAGCAGTCTGCGGGGACTCGACGGGACTGAAGCTTTCTTT,CASSLRGLDGTEAFF
NA,TRBV5-1,NA,TRBJ2-7,TGCGCCAGCAGCTTGGTTCCGGGTTTGCGGTACGAGCAGTACTTC,CASSLVPGLRYEQYF
NA,TRBV27,TRBD1,TRBJ1-6,TGTGCCAGCAGTTGGTTCGGACAGGGTAATTCACCCCTCCACTTT,CASSWFGQGNSPLHF
NA,TRBV29-1,NA,TRBJ2-1,TGCAGCGTTGTCCCGGGCAGGGGAGTTGAGGGGTCGGATGAGCAGTTCTTC,CSVVPGRGVEGSDEQFF
NA,TRBV7-2,NA,TRBJ2-7,TGTGCCAGCAGCCCGCGGGGCCCATCGAGCGGTTACTACGAGCAGTACTTC,CASSPRGPSSGYYEQYF
NA,TRBV28,NA,TRBJ1-5,TGTGCCAGCAATCTCGATAGGTCGGGTGGTAATCAGCCCCAGCATTTT,CASNLDRSGGNQPQHF
once,TRBV5-1,NA,TRBJ2-1,TGCGCCAGCAGCTTGGCCGGGACTTCCAATGAGCAGTTCTTC,CASSLAGTSNEQFF
NA,TRBV5-1,TRBD1,TRBJ1-6,TGCGCCAGCAGCCCGAGACAGGGCGGGAATAATTCACCCCTCCACTTT,CASSPRQGGNNSPLHF
few,TRBV18,NA,TRBJ1-1,TGTGCCAGCTCACCTTCTTCTCGGGGGAACACTGAAGCTTTCTTT,CASSPSSRGNTEAFF
NA,TRBV7-6,NA,TRBJ2-6,TGTGCCAGCAGCTTCAGAGGAGGGCACTCTGGGGCCAACGTCCTGACTTTC,CASSFRGGHSGANVLTF